This paragraph covers one TCR beta chain sequence. The data originate from a study of primary melanoma T cells and metastatic recurrence. After removal of 4 bases from V and 4 bases from J, the junction contained 6 bases not matched to a gene. Germline assignment: CDR1 SGHTA and CDR2 FQGNSA. This CDR3 contains 14 residues. Produced via immunoSEQ multiplex PCR; TCRdb's table is partial and in-frame only. The table shows approximately 1,400 clones, with around 80% occurring only once. The sequenced sample consisted of melanoma tumor tissue. V is TRBV7-2 and J is TRBJ2-7; 8 bases agree with TRBD2. The clonotype was recovered from a human donor with melanoma. The CDR3 coding sequence is TGTGCCAGCAGCTGGATAGCGGGGACTTACGAGCAGTACTTC. Its translation is CASSWIAGTYEQYF.